These 32 T cell receptor beta chains share one sample of origin, sequenced in a study of T cells in Graves' hyperthyroidism and ophthalmopathy. The investigators amplified TCR beta CDR3 regions from RNA transcripts. HTBI primers were used for first-round RT-PCR of the TCR CDR3. TCRdb analysed the multiplex PCR reads with MiXCR anew, one entry per CDR3 protein. Of approximately 640,000 distinct CDR3 sequences listed, roughly 16% are singletons. The source material was blood. The receptors derive from a woman younger than 45 with Graves' hyperthyroidism.

There are many counts of this clonotype. The chain combines TRBV28 with TRBJ2-7; D possibly corresponds to TRBD1 (5 bases). This CDR3 has 15 residues. The ends were cut back, 3 bases at V and 0 bases at J, with 12 bases in the middle. CDR1 MDHEN and CDR2 SYDVKM come from the germline V gene. CDR3 amino acids: CASSLPQDISYEQYF. CDR3 DNA sequence: TGTGCCAGCAGTTTGCCACAGGACATCTCCTACGAGCAGTACTTC.

This clonotype has more than one count but fewer than ten. The gene calls are TRBV20-1 and TRBJ1-3, with D perhaps matching TRBD1 (5 bases). Trimming took 5 bases from V and 0 from J, leaving 14 bases between them. CDR1 is DFQATT and CDR2 is SNEGSKA in the germline V gene (reference sequence). This CDR3 comprises 15 residues. The CDR3 protein is CSASRGDYSGNTIYF. CDR3 DNA: TGCAGTGCTTCCCGGGGCGACTACTCTGGAAACACCATATATTTT.

The rearrangement joins TRBV19 to TRBJ2-6; D gene unclear. The length of the CDR3 is 16 residues. V dropped 3 bases and J dropped 0 bases, with 9 bases sitting between them. Germline V gene data show CDR1 as LNHDA and CDR2 as SQIVND (reference sequence). The CDR3 protein is CASSIGQRSGANVLTF. The CDR3 nucleotides are TGTGCCAGTAGTATCGGGCAGCGCTCTGGGGCCAACGTCCTGACTTTC.

This clonotype was seen a few times. This rearrangement joins TRBV12-3 or TRBV12-4 to TRBJ2-1, with D maybe TRBD2 (5 bases). The CDR3 has 12 amino acids. Deletions cut 3 bases from V and 10 bases from J, with 10 bases between. CDR3 region: CASSFASFEQFF. The CDR3 coding sequence is TGTGCCAGCAGTTTCGCTAGCTTCGAGCAGTTCTTC.

The chain has TRBV5-8 and TRBJ2-1, with TRBD2 matching 7 bases. CDR1 is SGHTS, CDR2 YDEGEE, per germline. J lost 8 bases, V lost 4 bases, and 15 bases had no gene match. The CDR3 totals 16 residues. The CDR3 DNA is TGTGCCAGCAGCCCCCGACTGGGCGGGAGAAGGGATGAGCAGTTCTTC. Translation: CASSPRLGGRRDEQFF.

This clonotype was observed at least ten times. V and J are TRBV24-1 and TRBJ1-1; D remains unclear. V was trimmed by 3 bases and J by 8 bases, leaving 12 bases between them. Germline V CDR1 and CDR2: KGHDR, SFDVKD. CDR3 size: 13 residues. The CDR3 sequence: CATSDTRFGEAFF. The CDR3 DNA is TGTGCCACCAGTGATACACGGTTCGGGGAAGCTTTCTTT.

The rearrangement joins TRBV7-9 to TRBJ2-2; a possible D gene is TRBD1 (5 bases). Between the trimmed V and J ends, which lost 7 bases and 1 base, there was a span of 10 bases. Germline lookup yields CDR1 SEHNR and CDR2 FQNEAQ (reference sequence). This CDR3 has 14 amino acids. DNA of the CDR3: TGTGCCAGCACCTTCACAGGGAACACCGGGGAGCTGTTTTTT. Translation gives CASTFTGNTGELFF. The variable domain in full, with the rest retrieved from reference TRBV7-9 and TRBJ2-2, is DTGVSQNPRHKITKRGQNVTFRCDPISEHNRLYWYRQTLGQGPEFLTYFQNEAQLEKSRLLSDRFSAERPKGSFSTLEIQRTEQGDSAMYLCASTFTGNTGELFFGEGSRLTVL.

This clonotype showed up just a few times. This chain joins TRBV27 and TRBJ1-6; D perhaps matches TRBD1 (6 bases). The CDR3 has 15 residues. Trimming took off 3 bases at V and 8 bases at J, with 14 bases between the two ends. Germline CDR1 reads MNHEY; CDR2 reads SMNVEV (reference sequence). For the CDR3, the DNA is TGTGCCAGCAGTTTCGCTACAGGGCTGGATTCACCCCTCCACTTT. This encodes CASSFATGLDSPLHF.

This clonotype was recorded at least ten times. The chain combines TRBV2 with TRBJ2-5; D is unresolved. Trimming cost V 2 bases and J 4 bases, with 8 bases left between them. Germline-derived CDR1 and CDR2 are SNHLY and FYNNEI. The CDR3 spans 13 residues. CDR3 sequence reads: CASSETVRETQYF. The CDR3 bases are TGTGCCAGCAGTGAAACGGTACGAGAGACCCAGTACTTC.

This clonotype came up a few times. This chain uses TRBV2 with TRBJ2-1; D remains ambiguous. Germline assignment: CDR1 SNHLY and CDR2 FYNNEI. V was clipped by 8 bases and J by 2 bases, with 13 bases between them. The CDR3 runs 14 residues. In DNA, the CDR3 is TGTGCCAGCGAAGGGCAGAGTGCCTACAATGAGCAGTTCTTC. It translates to CASEGQSAYNEQFF.

This clonotype has at least ten counts. The chain links TRBV29-1 to TRBJ1-1; no clear D. The CDR3 is 11 amino acids. V dropped 4 bases and J dropped 3 bases, with 6 bases sitting between them. CDR1 is SQVTM, CDR2 ANQGSEA, per germline. The CDR3 here is CSVGGDTEAFF. The CDR3 DNA reads TGCAGCGTTGGGGGAGACACTGAAGCTTTCTTT.

This clonotype was counted ten times or more. V gene TRBV5-1 combines with J gene TRBJ2-5; weak D call: TRBD1 (6 bases). The CDR3 consists of 14 residues. The germline V and J ends were trimmed by 0 bases and 4 bases, with 10 bases remaining between them. Looked up from germline, CDR1 is SGHRS and CDR2 is YFSETQ. The CDR3 region has the DNA TGCGCCAGCAGCTTGGAGGGCAGGGGAGAGACCCAGTACTTC. Its protein is CASSLEGRGETQYF.

V usage is TRBV7-9 and J usage is TRBJ1-1; D may be TRBD1 (6 bases). Germline V lookup: CDR1 SEHNR, CDR2 FQNEAQ (reference sequence). Trimming took 5 bases from V and 8 from J, leaving 15 bases between them. The CDR3 is 13 amino acids. DNA of the CDR3: TGTGCCAGCAGCCTAAAACAGGGATCGGAAGCTTTCTTT. Its translation: CASSLKQGSEAFF.

This clonotype has just a few counts. The gene calls are TRBV3-1 and TRBJ2-1; perhaps D is TRBD1 or TRBD2 (5 bases each). From germline, CDR1 is LGHDT and CDR2 YNNKEL (reference sequence). V was clipped by 2 bases and J by 9 bases, with 20 bases between them. The CDR3 extends over 16 amino acids. CDR3 in DNA: TGTGCCAGCAGCCAAAGGGGACCAGCCGGGTATTCTGAGCAGTTCTTC. The encoded protein is CASSQRGPAGYSEQFF.

This chain joins TRBV28 and TRBJ2-2; possible D gene TRBD1, 5 bases. V was pared by 3 bases and J by 5 bases, with 13 bases between. The V gene's germline CDR1 is MDHEN and CDR2 SYDVKM. The CDR3 is 15 amino acids. The CDR3 coding sequence is TGTGCCAGCAGTTTGCTTATCCAGGGTACCGGGGAGCTGTTTTTT. As protein: CASSLLIQGTGELFF.

This clonotype appeared many times. The rearrangement uses TRBV5-6 and TRBJ1-1, with D maybe TRBD1 (5 bases). Germline V CDR1 and CDR2: SGHDT, YYEEEE. The CDR3 spans 14 residues. V shed 5 bases and J shed 3 bases, with 14 bases lying between them. The CDR3 protein is CASRTAGYDTEAFF. As DNA, the CDR3 is TGTGCCAGCAGGACCGCAGGGTATGACACTGAAGCTTTCTTT.

This clonotype has more than one count but fewer than ten. V gene TRBV7-9 combines with J gene TRBJ2-5; 7 nucleotides match TRBD1. The germline V gene encodes CDR1 SEHNR and CDR2 FQNEAQ (reference sequence). V dropped 5 bases and J dropped 11; count of bases not matched to a gene: 17. This CDR3 comprises 15 residues. The CDR3 DNA reads as TGTGCCAGCAGCCGACTCGGACAGGCCCATGTGGGACAGTACTTC. It codes for CASSRLGQAHVGQYF.

This chain links TRBV6-2 or TRBV6-3 with TRBJ2-1, with D perhaps TRBD1 or TRBD2 (5 bases each). The germline gives CDR1 MNHEY, CDR2 SVGEGT. The CDR3 runs to 15 residues. Trimming cost V 7 bases and J 4 bases, with 17 bases left between them. CDR3 in amino acids: CASTDGAVRYNEQFF. In DNA, the CDR3 is TGTGCCAGCACCGACGGGGCGGTTCGGTACAATGAGCAGTTCTTC.

The chain has TRBV9 and TRBJ1-2, with TRBD1 as a possible D gene (5 bases). The CDR3 loop spans 15 amino acids. Trimming stripped 3 bases from V and 3 bases from J, with 15 bases between. Per germline, CDR1 SGDLS and CDR2 YYNGEE. For the CDR3, the DNA is TGTGCCAGCAGCGCCCAAAGGGGTCATCACTATGGCTACACCTTC. It translates to CASSAQRGHHYGYTF.

The chain combines TRBV2 with TRBJ1-6; D may be TRBD1 (6 bases). The CDR3 contains 14 residues. V was cut by 6 bases and J by 7 bases, with 13 bases left in between. Germline values: CDR1 SNHLY, CDR2 FYNNEI. CDR3 nucleotide sequence: TGTGCCAGCAGCGGACAGTTAAAGAATTCACCCCTCCACTTT. Translated, it gives CASSGQLKNSPLHF.

The rearrangement joins TRBV4-2 to TRBJ2-1; D is uncertain. The ends were cut back, 0 bases at V and 5 bases at J, with 8 bases in the middle. Germline V lookup: CDR1 LGHNA, CDR2 YNFKEQ. The CDR3 contains 14 residues. This CDR3 is CASSQDLGHNEQFF. The CDR3 DNA sequence: TGTGCCAGCAGCCAAGATTTAGGTCACAATGAGCAGTTCTTC.

In this sample, this clonotype turned up a few times. The V gene is TRBV25-1, the J gene TRBJ2-1, with TRBD2 identical over 7 bases. Germline-derived CDR1 and CDR2 are MGHDK and SYGVNS. This CDR3 contains 20 residues. V shed 4 bases, J shed 0 bases, and the junction held 18 bases outside the gene matches. The CDR3 DNA reads TGTGCCAGCAGTGGGGTCGGGGGTCATCCTAGCGGATACTCCTACAATGAGCAGTTCTTC. The encoded protein is CASSGVGGHPSGYSYNEQFF.

About this clonotype itself: This likely comes from a read error, as the CDR3 has no conserved phenylalanine or tryptophan at its end. The chain is built from TRBV19 and TRBJ2-3, with D perhaps TRBD2 (6 bases). V dropped 7 bases and J dropped 0 bases, with 11 bases sitting between them. The germline V gene has CDR1 LNHDA and CDR2 SQIVND (reference sequence). The CDR3 spans 14 residues. In DNA form, the CDR3 reads TGTGCCAGTAATTCGGACTACAGCACAGATACGCAGTATCTT. It translates to CASNSDYSTDTQYL.

This clonotype has a count of ten or more. The chain uses TRBV19 and TRBJ2-3; no definite D call. Trimming took 10 bases from V and 6 from J, leaving 20 bases between them. CDR3 length equals 14 residues. Germline-derived CDR1 and CDR2 are LNHDA and SQIVND (reference sequence). CDR3 DNA: TGTGCCACAATGACACAGACTTCAGCGGATACGCAGTATTTT. Translated: CATMTQTSADTQYF.

This clonotype was observed many times. This sequence joins TRBV28 and TRBJ2-7; D might be TRBD1 or TRBD2, each matching 5 bases. The V end was cut by 5 bases, the J end by 1 base, with 9 bases between. The CDR3 has 13 residues. CDR1 and CDR2 (germline): MDHEN, SYDVKM. As DNA, the CDR3 is TGTGCCAGCAGTAAGGGACGGTCCTACGAGCAGTACTTC. This codes for CASSKGRSYEQYF.

This clonotype was counted many times. V and J are TRBV7-9 and TRBJ2-7; possibly TRBD2 for D (7 bases). The CDR3 sequence is 18 residues long. Germline CDR1 SEHNR, CDR2 FQNEAQ (reference sequence). Deletions cut 0 bases from V and 0 bases from J, with 18 bases between. The CDR3 DNA sequence: TGTGCCAGCAGCTTAGCGCGGGGGTTCGGACAGAACTCCTACGAGCAGTACTTC. It encodes CASSLARGFGQNSYEQYF.

Details on this clonotype: A read error may be the cause here, since a much bigger clone is one base away. The DNA for the CDR3 is TGTGCCAGCAATTATCAGGGTATTGAGCAGTTCTTC. Encoded protein: CASNYQGIEQFF. V gene TRBV6-9 combines with J gene TRBJ2-1; tentatively, D is TRBD1 (5 bases). Germline CDR1 and CDR2: MNHGY and SVAAGI. The length of the CDR3 is 12 residues.

This clonotype was counted only a few times. The chain couples TRBV20-1 to TRBJ2-1; 13 bases agree with TRBD2. The CDR3 is 16 amino acids. Germline CDR1 DFQATT, CDR2 SNEGSKA (reference sequence). V lost 3 bases and J lost 7; bases outside the gene matches: 9. CDR3 amino acids: CSARASRLAGGNEQFF. Here the CDR3 DNA reads TGCAGTGCTAGGGCCTCCCGACTAGCGGGAGGAAATGAGCAGTTCTTC.

V usage is TRBV3-1 and J usage is TRBJ2-5; 9 bases map to TRBD2. The V segment lost 1 base and the J segment 5 bases; nucleotides outside the gene matches: 8. Germline CDR1 LGHDT, CDR2 YNNKEL (reference sequence). The CDR3 runs 16 residues. As DNA, the CDR3 is TGTGCCAGCAGCCAAGGCGGGAGGGCTTGGCAGGAGACCCAGTACTTC. Translating gives CASSQGGRAWQETQYF.

In its sample, this clonotype was seen many times. The gene calls are TRBV6-5 and TRBJ1-1; D not certain. Between the trimmed V and J ends, which lost 2 bases and 2 bases, there was a span of 9 bases. Germline V gives CDR1 MNHEY, CDR2 SVGAGI. CDR3 length: 14 amino acids. In DNA, the CDR3 is TGTGCCAGCAGTTACGTCAACGCCAACACTGAAGCTTTCTTT. Protein sequence: CASSYVNANTEAFF.

The chain employs TRBV28 and TRBJ1-5; 11 positions agree with TRBD1. V trimming: 0 bases; J trimming: 4 bases; junction bases outside the gene matches: 2. From germline, CDR1 is MDHEN and CDR2 SYDVKM. This CDR3 spans 16 amino acids. The CDR3 DNA is TGTGCCAGCAGTTTATGGGGGACAGGGGGTAATCAGCCCCAGCATTTT. Protein sequence: CASSLWGTGGNQPQHF.

The chain uses TRBV27 and TRBJ2-7, with D tentatively TRBD2 (5 bases). V lost 5 bases and J lost 3, with 17 bases in between. Germline V gives CDR1 MNHEY, CDR2 SMNVEV (reference sequence). The CDR3 has 15 amino acids. The CDR3 spells CASSPPRRHYYEQYF. CDR3 in DNA: TGTGCCAGCAGTCCGCCCCGGAGGCACTACTACGAGCAGTACTTC.